This T cell receptor beta chain originates from a study of blood T cell repertoires in COVID-19 (dated by TCRdb to 2020 to 2022). For the wider study: Samples covering the acute and convalescent phases of COVID-19 were provided by collaborators in the United States, Italy and Spain. The material from the prospective study consisted of cDNA or gDNA derived from T cells, B-cell-depleted T cells, or PBMCs. The dataset comprised deeply sampled blood TCRbeta repertoires from subjects exposed to, actively infected with, or recovered from COVID-19. A freely available public database, intended as a resource for researchers studying the immune response to SARS-CoV-2, is where the repertoires were released. Samples came from the ongoing ImmuneRACE study (first 160 participants) plus 1,254 subjects from 6 global collaborators. Nearly every sample came with metadata listing a de-identified subject ID, COVID-19 status, age in years and sex. Where HLA class I and class II types were available, the types were taken from metadata supplied by the sample provider, not from assay-based typing. General conclusions and limits of the study: Clinical and demographic metadata were provided uncurated, with the amount varying by source and participant.

TCRbeta CDR3 regions were amplified from genomic DNA using the immunoSEQ Assay, a bias-controlled multiplex PCR. Processing in the source paper ran as follows. Nucleated cell counts per sample were estimated from amplification of reference gene primers within the assay. To quantify the absolute abundance of each unique TCRbeta CDR3 rearrangement, sequence reads were collapsed and filtered. For each sample, productive Simpson clonality was calculated by taking the square root of Simpson's diversity index across productive rearrangements. TCRdb stores this immuneACCESS table with in-frame sequences only. Part of the clones is absent; in the studies checked, under half of the shortfall reflects unresolved V genes, and no reason is known for the rest. V and J calls and clone size are as listed in that table; D and trimming were resolved from the DNA. Recorded for this sample are approximately 310,000 clones; more than 75% of them occurred a single time. 1% of the sample is taken by the ten largest.

About this clone itself: Its specific antigen is unknown. No base-level quality is on record; no much larger clone is a single base apart.

Each collaborating institution followed its own protocols to collect whole blood in K2EDTA tubes. For TCRbeta analysis, collaborator samples were shipped as frozen whole blood, as isolated PBMCs, or as DNA extracted from either sample type. The germline V gene (reference sequence) gives CDR1 as PRHDT and CDR2 as FYEKMQ. V sheds 5 bases and J sheds 4 bases, leaving 14 bases between their ends. CDR3 length: 15 amino acids, cysteine to phenylalanine. Only the CDR3 portion is preserved as DNA: 45 bases, with reading frame beginning at the first base. The sample consisted of peripheral blood. The sequence came from a man aged 45-60 years with active or convalescent COVID-19. The chain links TRBV13 with TRBJ1-4, and possibly TRBD1, on 5 matching bases. The CDR3 sequence is CASSERQSGNEKLFF. Read as DNA, the sequence is TGTGCCAGCAGCGAACGACAGTCCGGTAATGAAAAACTGTTTTTT.